The present TCR beta chain was sequenced within a study of OX40 agonist ivuxolimab in advanced cancers. Some background on the complete study: Ivuxolimab, which targeted the costimulatory receptor OX40 (CD134), was an agonistic, fully human IgG2 monoclonal antibody. Of the 50 to 55 dose-escalation patients, hepatocellular carcinoma was present in roughly 19, melanoma in some 15, renal cell carcinoma in 9 and head and neck cancer in 9. The paper covers the monotherapy dose-escalation part of the phase I ivuxolimab trial, which included N = 52 patients. Patients were allowed to have had prior anti-PD-1, anti-PD-L1 or anti-CTLA-4 therapy, and about 40% of the dose-escalation patients had been treated with checkpoint inhibitors. The point of sequencing TCRbeta in the periphery was to test whether ivuxolimab changed TCR sequence diversity and drove clonal T-cell expansion. Intravenous ivuxolimab was administered to patients every 2 weeks at six dose levels: 0.01, 0.1, 0.3, 1.5, 3 and 10 mg/kg. Partial responses were achieved by three dose-escalation patients, of whom one had hepatocellular carcinoma and two had cutaneous melanoma. In the dose-escalation cohort, around 80% of patients were male, and the mean age was around 60 years with a range of roughly 20 to 80.

Genomic DNA was isolated from the sorted cells so that the TCRbeta CDR3 region could be sequenced. TCRbeta CDR3 regions were sequenced using the immunoSEQ Assay. TCRdb took over this immuneACCESS table, retaining in-frame rearrangements with V and J assigned. Such tables are incomplete; in checked studies, under half of the missing clones stem from an unresolved V gene, and the remainder is unexplained. The sample contains around 66,000 clones, 80% to 90% of them found a single time. Roughly 1.2% of the sample comes from the top ten. Patients with a history of autoimmune disease or receiving systemic immunosuppression were excluded from the trial. Peripheral blood for TCR sequencing was collected from all dose cohorts at baseline, on cycle 4 day 1, and on cycle 7 day 1. Samples were obtained from an open-label, multicenter, first-in-human phase I dose-escalation trial of ivuxolimab. Adults with locally advanced or metastatic melanoma, renal cell, hepatocellular, or head and neck squamous cell carcinoma were enrolled in the trial. CD4+ and CD8+ T cells were sorted separately from peripheral blood before TCR sequencing.

Concerning this clone itself: Its specific antigen is unknown. No much larger clonotype is one base removed from it; base qualities were not supplied.

The full study reports these points: The antigen specificity of the peripheral T cells that underwent clonal expansion was not determined. After ivuxolimab, more expanded clones were found on average in CD8+ T cells than in CD4+ T cells. Low levels of normalized T-cell clonal expansion were also seen in some nonresponding patients. Clonal expansion of both CD4+ and CD8+ blood T cells was observed from baseline to week 6 at doses 0.1 to 3.0 mg/kg. In the 0.1-3.0 mg/kg groups, partial responders were among the patients with the lowest normalized peripheral clonal expansion, particularly in CD8+ T cells.

Material: CD4+ or CD8+ T cells sorted from blood, obtained in a trial of the OX40 agonist ivuxolimab. The TCR comes from an adult with an advanced solid tumor such as melanoma, head and neck, liver or kidney cancer.

In nucleotide form, the sequence is TGTGCCAGCAGTGAATTTCCGTTCCCCCCCGAGCAGTACTTC. It codes for CASSEFPFPPEQYF. The sequence is built from TRBV6-1 and TRBJ2-7; the D gene lacks a confident call. V is cut by 2 bases and J by 6 bases, and the space between the germline ends is 14 bases. Inclusive of the bounding cysteine and phenylalanine, the CDR3 is 14 residues long. Kept here is only the CDR3 DNA, which spans 42 bases and is read in frame from base 1. CDR1 and CDR2 (MNHNS, SASEGT) derive from the germline V gene.